This TCR beta chain emerged from a study of identical twins. TCRdb re-called the 5' RACE reads with MiXCR, one entry per CDR3 protein. This table has 600,000 to 800,000 distinct CDR3 sequences, around 21% appearing once. The CDR3 runs to 13 residues. In germline, CDR1 is MRHNA, CDR2 SNTAGT. The V end was cut by 5 bases, the J end by 6 bases, with 8 bases between. This clonotype was picked up a small number of times. The same specimen was also included in a second study, on T cells expressing NK-cell markers. That work adds: The dominant NKG2C+ clonotypes represented about 1.0-7.5% of CD8+ T cells in five to seven donors. One observes that, in several donors, these clonotypes were also the leading ones within the CD3+CD56-NKG2C+ fraction.

The rearrangement links TRBV6-4 to TRBJ1-6; D gene unclear. Sequencing used PBMCs. This sequence originates from a woman in her late teens or twenties in good health. CDR3 in amino acids: CASSTESNSPLHF. The CDR3 bases are TGTGCCAGCAGTACAGAGAGTAATTCACCCCTCCACTTT.